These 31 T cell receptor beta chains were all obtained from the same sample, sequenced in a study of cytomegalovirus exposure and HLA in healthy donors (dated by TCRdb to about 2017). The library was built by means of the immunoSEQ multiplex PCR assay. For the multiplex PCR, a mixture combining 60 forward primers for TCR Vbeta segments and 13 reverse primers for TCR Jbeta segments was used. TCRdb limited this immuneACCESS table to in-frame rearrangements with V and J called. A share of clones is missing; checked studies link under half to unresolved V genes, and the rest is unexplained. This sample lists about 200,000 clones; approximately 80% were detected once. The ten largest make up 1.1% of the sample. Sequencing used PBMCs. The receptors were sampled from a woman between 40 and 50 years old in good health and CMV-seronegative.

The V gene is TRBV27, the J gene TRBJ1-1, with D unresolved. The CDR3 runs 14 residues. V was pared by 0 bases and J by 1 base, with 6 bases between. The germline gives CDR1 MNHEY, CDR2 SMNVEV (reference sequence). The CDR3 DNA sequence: TGTGCCAGCAGTTTATCTCCGAGGAACACTGAAGCTTTCTTT. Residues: CASSLSPRNTEAFF.

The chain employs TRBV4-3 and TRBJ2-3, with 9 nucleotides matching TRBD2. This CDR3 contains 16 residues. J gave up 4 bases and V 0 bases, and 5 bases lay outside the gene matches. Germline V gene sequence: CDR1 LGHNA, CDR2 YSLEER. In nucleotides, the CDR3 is TGCGCCAGCAGCCAAGAGCGGGCGGGAGGGCCAGATACGCAGTATTTT. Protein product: CASSQERAGGPDTQYF.

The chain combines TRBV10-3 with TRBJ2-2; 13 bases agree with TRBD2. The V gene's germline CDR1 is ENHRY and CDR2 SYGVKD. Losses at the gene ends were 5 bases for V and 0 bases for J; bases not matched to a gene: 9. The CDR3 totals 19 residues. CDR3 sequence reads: CAISKTSGRFPPNTGELFF. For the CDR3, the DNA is TGTGCCATCAGTAAGACTAGCGGGAGGTTTCCGCCGAACACCGGGGAGCTGTTTTTT.

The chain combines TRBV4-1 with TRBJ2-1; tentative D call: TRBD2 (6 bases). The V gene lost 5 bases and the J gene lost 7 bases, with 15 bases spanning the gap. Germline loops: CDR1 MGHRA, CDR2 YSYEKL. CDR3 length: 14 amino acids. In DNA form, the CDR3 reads TGCGCCAGCAGCTTAGGACTAAAGGGGAATGAGCAGTTCTTC. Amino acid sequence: CASSLGLKGNEQFF.

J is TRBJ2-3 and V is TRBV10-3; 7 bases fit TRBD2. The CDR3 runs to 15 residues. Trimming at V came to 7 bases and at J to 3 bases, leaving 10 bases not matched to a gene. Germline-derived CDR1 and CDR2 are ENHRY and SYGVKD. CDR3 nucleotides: TGTGCCATCAAACCGGGGGGAGTCGGGACAGATACGCAGTATTTT. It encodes CAIKPGGVGTDTQYF.

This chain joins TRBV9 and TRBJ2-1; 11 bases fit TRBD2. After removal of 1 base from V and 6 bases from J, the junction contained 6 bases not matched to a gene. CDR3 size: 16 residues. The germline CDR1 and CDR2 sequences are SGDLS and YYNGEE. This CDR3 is CASSVQTGLAVNEQFF. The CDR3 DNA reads TGTGCCAGCAGCGTACAAACGGGACTAGCGGTCAATGAGCAGTTCTTC.

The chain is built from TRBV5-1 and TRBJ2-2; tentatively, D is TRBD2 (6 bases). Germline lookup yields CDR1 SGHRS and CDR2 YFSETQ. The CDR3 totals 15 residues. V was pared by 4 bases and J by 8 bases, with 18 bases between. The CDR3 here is CASSRSWDGLGELFF. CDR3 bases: TGCGCCAGCAGCCGATCCTGGGACGGACTAGGGGAGCTGTTTTTT.

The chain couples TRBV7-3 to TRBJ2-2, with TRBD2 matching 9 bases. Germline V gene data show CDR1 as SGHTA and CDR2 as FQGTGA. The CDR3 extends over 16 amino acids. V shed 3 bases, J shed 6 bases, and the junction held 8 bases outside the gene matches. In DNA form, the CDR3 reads TGTGCCAGCAGCTTTGGAGTAATAGCGGGAGCCGGGGAGCTGTTTTTT. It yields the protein CASSFGVIAGAGELFF.

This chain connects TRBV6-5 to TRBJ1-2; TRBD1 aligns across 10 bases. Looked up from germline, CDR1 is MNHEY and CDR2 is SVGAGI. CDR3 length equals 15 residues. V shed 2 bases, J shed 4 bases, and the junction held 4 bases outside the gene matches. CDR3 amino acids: CASSYGGTGAYGYTF. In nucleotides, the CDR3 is TGTGCCAGCAGTTACGGTGGGACAGGGGCCTATGGCTACACCTTC.

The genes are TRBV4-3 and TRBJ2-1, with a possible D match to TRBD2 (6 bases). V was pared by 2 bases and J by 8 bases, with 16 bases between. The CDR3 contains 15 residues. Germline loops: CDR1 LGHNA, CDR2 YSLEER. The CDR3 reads CASSQIAGRSHEQFF. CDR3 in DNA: TGCGCCAGCAGCCAAATTGCGGGGAGGTCGCATGAGCAGTTCTTC.

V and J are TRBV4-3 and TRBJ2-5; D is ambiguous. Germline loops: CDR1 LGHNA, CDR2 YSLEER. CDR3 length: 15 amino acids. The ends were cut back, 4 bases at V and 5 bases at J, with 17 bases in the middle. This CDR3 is CASSPWSGSGETQYF. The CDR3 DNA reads TGCGCCAGCAGCCCATGGAGTGGTAGTGGGGAGACCCAGTACTTC.

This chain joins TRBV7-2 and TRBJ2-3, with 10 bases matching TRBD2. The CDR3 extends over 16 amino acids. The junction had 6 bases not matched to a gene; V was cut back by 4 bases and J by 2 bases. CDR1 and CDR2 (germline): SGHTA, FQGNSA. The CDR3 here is CASSSLAGEFTDTQYF. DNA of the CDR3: TGTGCCAGCAGCTCCCTAGCGGGAGAGTTCACAGATACGCAGTATTTT. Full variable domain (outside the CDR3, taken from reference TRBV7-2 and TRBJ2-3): GAGVSQSPSNKVTEKGKDVELRCDPISGHTALYWYRQSLGQGLEFLIYFQGNSAPDKSGLPSDRFSAERTGGSVSTLTIQRTQQEDSAVYLCASSSLAGEFTDTQYFGPGTRLTVL.

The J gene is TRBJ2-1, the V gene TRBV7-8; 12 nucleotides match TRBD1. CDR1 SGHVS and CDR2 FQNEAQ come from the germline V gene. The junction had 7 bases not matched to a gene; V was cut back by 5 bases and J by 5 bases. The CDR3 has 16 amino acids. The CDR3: CASSPGTGGLDNEQFF. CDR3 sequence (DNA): TGTGCCAGCAGCCCGGGGACAGGGGGCCTAGACAATGAGCAGTTCTTC.

CDR3 in amino acids: CASHRLAGVGDTQYF. CDR3 in DNA: TGTGCCAGCCACCGACTAGCGGGAGTTGGGGATACGCAGTATTTT. V and J are TRBV5-4 and TRBJ2-3; 12 bases align to TRBD2. CDR3 size: 15 residues. The germline V gene encodes CDR1 SGHNT and CDR2 YYREEE (reference sequence). V was clipped by 7 bases and J by 6 bases; unmatched bases: 9. The full variable domain, rest sourced from reference TRBV5-4 and TRBJ2-3, is ETGVTQSPTHLIKTRGQQVTLRCSSQSGHNTVSWYQQALGQGPQFIFQYYREEENGRGNFPPRFSGLQFPNYSSELNVNALELDDSALYLCASHRLAGVGDTQYFGPGTRLTVL.

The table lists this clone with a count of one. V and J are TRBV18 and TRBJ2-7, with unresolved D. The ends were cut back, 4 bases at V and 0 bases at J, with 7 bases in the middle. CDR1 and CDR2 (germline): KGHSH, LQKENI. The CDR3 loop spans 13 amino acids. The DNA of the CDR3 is TGTGCCAGCTCACGGCAGGTCTCCTACGAGCAGTACTTC. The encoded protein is CASSRQVSYEQYF.

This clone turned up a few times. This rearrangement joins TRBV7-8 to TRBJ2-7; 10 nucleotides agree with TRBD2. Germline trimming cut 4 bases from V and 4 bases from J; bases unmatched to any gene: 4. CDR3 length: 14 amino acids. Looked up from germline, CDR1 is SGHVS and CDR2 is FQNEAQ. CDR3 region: CASSSTSGAYEQYF. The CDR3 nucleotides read TGTGCCAGCAGCTCTACTAGCGGGGCATACGAGCAGTACTTC.

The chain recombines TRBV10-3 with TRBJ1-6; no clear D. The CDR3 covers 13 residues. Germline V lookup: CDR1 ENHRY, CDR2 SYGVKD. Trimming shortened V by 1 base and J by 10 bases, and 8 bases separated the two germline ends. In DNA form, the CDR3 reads TGTGCCATCAGTGAGTGGGAGGGCTCACCCCTCCACTTT. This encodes CAISEWEGSPLHF.

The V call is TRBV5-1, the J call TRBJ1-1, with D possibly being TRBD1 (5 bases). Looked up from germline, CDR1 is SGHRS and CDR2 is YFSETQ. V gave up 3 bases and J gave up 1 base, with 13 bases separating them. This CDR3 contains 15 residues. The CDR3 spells CASSSTQGSNTEAFF. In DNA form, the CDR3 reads TGCGCCAGCAGCTCGACTCAGGGTTCGAACACTGAAGCTTTCTTT. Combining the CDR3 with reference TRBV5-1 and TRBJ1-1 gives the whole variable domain KAGVTQTPRYLIKTRGQQVTLSCSPISGHRSVSWYQQTPGQGLQFLFEYFSETQRNKGNFPGRFSGRQFSNSRSEMNVSTLELGDSALYLCASSSTQGSNTEAFFGQGTRLTVV.

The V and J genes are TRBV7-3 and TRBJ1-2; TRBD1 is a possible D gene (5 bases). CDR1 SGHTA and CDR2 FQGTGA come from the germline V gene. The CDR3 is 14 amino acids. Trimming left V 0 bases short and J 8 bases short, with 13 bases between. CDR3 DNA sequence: TGTGCCAGCAGCTTAACGTTTCGGGGGGACGGCTACACCTTC. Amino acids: CASSLTFRGDGYTF.

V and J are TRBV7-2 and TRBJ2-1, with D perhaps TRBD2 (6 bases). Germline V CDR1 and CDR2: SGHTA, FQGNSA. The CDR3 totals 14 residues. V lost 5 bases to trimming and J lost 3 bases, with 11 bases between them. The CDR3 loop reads CASSTRLGYNEQFF. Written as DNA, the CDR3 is TGTGCCAGCAGCACGCGACTAGGCTACAATGAGCAGTTCTTC. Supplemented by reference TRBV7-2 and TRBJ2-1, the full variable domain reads GAGVSQSPSNKVTEKGKDVELRCDPISGHTALYWYRQSLGQGLEFLIYFQGNSAPDKSGLPSDRFSAERTGGSVSTLTIQRTQQEDSAVYLCASSTRLGYNEQFFGPGTRLTVL.

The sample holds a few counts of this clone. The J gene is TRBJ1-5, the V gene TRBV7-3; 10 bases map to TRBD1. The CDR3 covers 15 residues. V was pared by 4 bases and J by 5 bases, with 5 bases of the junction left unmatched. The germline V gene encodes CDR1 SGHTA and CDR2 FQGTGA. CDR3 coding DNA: TGTGCCAGCAGCTCGACAGGGGGCTGGGATCAGCCCCAGCATTTT. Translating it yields CASSSTGGWDQPQHF.

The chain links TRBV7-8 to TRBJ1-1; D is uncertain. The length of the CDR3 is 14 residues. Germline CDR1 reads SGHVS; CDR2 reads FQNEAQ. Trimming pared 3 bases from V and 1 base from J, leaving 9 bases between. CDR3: CASSFVGRNTEAFF. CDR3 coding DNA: TGTGCCAGCAGCTTCGTTGGGAGGAACACTGAAGCTTTCTTT.

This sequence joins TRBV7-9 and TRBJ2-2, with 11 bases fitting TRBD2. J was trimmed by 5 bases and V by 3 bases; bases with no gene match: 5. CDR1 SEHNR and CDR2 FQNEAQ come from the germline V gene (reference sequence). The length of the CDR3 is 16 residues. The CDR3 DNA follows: TGTGCCAGCAGCTTCGTGACTAGCGGGACAACCGGGGAGCTGTTTTTT. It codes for CASSFVTSGTTGELFF. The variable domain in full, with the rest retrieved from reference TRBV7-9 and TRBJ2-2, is DTGVSQNPRHKITKRGQNVTFRCDPISEHNRLYWYRQTLGQGPEFLTYFQNEAQLEKSRLLSDRFSAERPKGSFSTLEIQRTEQGDSAMYLCASSFVTSGTTGELFFGEGSRLTVL.

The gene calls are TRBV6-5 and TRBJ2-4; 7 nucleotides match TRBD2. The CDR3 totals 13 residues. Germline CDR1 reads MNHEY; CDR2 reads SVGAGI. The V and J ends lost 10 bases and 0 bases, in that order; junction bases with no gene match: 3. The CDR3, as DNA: TGTGCCAACACGGGGGGAGCCAAAAACATTCAGTACTTC. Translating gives CANTGGAKNIQYF.

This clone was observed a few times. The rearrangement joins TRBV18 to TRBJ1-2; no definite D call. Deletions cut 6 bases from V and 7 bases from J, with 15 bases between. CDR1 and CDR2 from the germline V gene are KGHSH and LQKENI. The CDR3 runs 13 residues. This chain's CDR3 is CASSPDRQVGYTF. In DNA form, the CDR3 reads TGTGCCAGCTCTCCAGACCGACAAGTTGGCTACACCTTC.

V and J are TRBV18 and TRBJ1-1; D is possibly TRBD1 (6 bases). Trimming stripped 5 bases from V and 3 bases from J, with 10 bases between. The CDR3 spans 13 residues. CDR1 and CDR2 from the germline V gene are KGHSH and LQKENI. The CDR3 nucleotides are TGTGCCAGCTCAGGGGGCGCAGACACTGAAGCTTTCTTT. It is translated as CASSGGADTEAFF.

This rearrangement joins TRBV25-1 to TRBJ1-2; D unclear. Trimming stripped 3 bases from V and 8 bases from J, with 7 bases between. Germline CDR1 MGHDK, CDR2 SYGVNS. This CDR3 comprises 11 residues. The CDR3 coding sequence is TGTGCCAGCAGTGAGCCCGGGGGCTACACCTTC. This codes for CASSEPGGYTF.

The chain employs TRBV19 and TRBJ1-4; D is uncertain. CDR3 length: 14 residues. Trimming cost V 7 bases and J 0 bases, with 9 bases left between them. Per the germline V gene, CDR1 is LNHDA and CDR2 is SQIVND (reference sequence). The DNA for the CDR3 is TGTGCCAGTACCTTAGCGGCAACTAATGAAAAACTGTTTTTT. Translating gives CASTLAATNEKLFF.

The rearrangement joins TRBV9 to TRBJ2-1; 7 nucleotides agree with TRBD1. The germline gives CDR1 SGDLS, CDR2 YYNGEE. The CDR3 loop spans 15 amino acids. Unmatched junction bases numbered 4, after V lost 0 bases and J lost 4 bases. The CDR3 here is CASSVGSGQYNEQFF. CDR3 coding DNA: TGTGCCAGCAGCGTAGGTTCGGGACAGTACAATGAGCAGTTCTTC.

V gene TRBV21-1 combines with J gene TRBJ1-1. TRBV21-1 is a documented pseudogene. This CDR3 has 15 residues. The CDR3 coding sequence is TGTGCCAGCAGCGACTTAGAGGTTCGGAACACTGAAGCTTTCTTT. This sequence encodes CASSDLEVRNTEAFF.

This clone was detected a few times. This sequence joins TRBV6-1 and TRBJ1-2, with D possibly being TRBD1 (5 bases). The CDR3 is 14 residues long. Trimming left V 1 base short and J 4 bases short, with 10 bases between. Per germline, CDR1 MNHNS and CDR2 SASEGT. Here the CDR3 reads CASSEVRDPYGYTF. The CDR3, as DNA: TGTGCCAGCAGTGAAGTGCGGGACCCCTATGGCTACACCTTC.